Here is one TCR beta chain with its context. This clonotype was recorded at least ten times. It has no known antigen specificity. Base qualities are not recorded, but no much larger clone differs from it by a single base. Patients chosen for sequencing had shown expansion of CD8+CD57+ cells by flow cytometry. Severe acquired aplastic anemia was diagnosed in all patients according to International Study of Aplastic Anemia and Agranulocytosis and Camitta criteria. No therapy had been received by the patients at the time of blood sampling. In the study, sorted CD4+ and CD8+ blood T cells from patients with severe aplastic anemia and from healthy subjects underwent deep sequencing of TCR repertoires. Patients were enrolled under clinicaltrials.gov protocols 00001620, 01623167, 00001397, 00071045, 00081523 and 00961064 in the USA. Ficoll-Paque density gradient centrifugation was used to isolate peripheral blood mononuclear cells. Before DNA extraction, CD4+ and CD8+ T cells were sorted by FACS or by magnetic beads.

For CDR1 and CDR2, the germline V gene lists ENHRY and SYGVKD. Trimmed from V: 0 bases; trimmed from J: 8 bases; junction bases lacking a gene match: 9. CDR3 length: 15 amino acids, cysteine to phenylalanine. CDR3 DNA only is kept here, 45 bases in frame from base 1. Profiling of TCR beta VDJ combinations and CDR3 sequences used genomic DNA as the template. An Illumina HiSeq 2000 was used for TCR repertoire sequencing. The original methods were these. Repertoire assessment relied on Simpson's diversity index, CDR3 size and DJ length profiles, and TRBV/TRBJ rearrangement plots. The immunodominant clone was defined as the most abundant DNA sequence in deep sequencing data. CDR3 amino acid sequences were screened for sharing across subjects and were compared with published repertoires and the VDJdb database. In TCRdb, the public reads were trimmed at Q25 with fastp and aligned with MiXCR, with productive beta chains retained. One record per CDR3 amino acid sequence lists the most common genes and DNA. The V and J calls were not made by the authors but by TCRdb's processing. The sample records a few hundred thousand distinct CDR3 sequences, less than 85% of which are singletons. 40% to 50% of the sample lies in the top ten.

These data come from a study of CD8+CD57+ T cells in acquired aplastic anemia (dated by TCRdb to 2016 to 2018). Looking at the study overall: Extracted DNA from sorted CD4+ and CD8+ cells averaged approximately 3 ug, ranging from roughly 0.17 to 27.4 ug. CD8+CD57+ expansion was defined as a frequency above the mean frequency observed in healthy subjects.

What the research found in general, with its limitations: Between patients and healthy controls, no significant difference in CD8+ Simpson's diversity was found (P=0.060). Around 30 CD8+ CDR3 sequences were shared between patients and controls but appeared highly expressed in patients and within their immunodominant clones.

Sequenced: sorted CD4+, CD8+, or CD8+CD57+ T cells (not recorded which) from PBMCs. The sequence was obtained from a human donor with aplastic anemia. The sequence joins TRBV10-3 to TRBJ1-1, and 7 junction bases match TRBD1. Here the CDR3 is given as CAISESSGEQGEAFF. DNA sequence: TGTGCCATCAGTGAGTCTTCAGGAGAACAGGGGGAAGCTTTCTTT.